This TCR beta chain was observed in a study of beta chain features in type 1 diabetes. Remarks on this clone: Antigen unknown.

Since all of the isolated RNA was reverse transcribed, expressed TCRB transcripts were what got sequenced. The repertoire was sequenced with immunoSEQ multiplex PCR; TCRdb's copy has only in-frame clones and lacks some. Among hundreds of thousands of clones listed, around an eighth were seen once. The V gene's germline CDR1 is SQVTM and CDR2 ANQGSEA. The V segment lost 4 bases and the J segment 0 bases; nucleotides outside the gene matches: 9. The CDR3 is 16 amino acids. The study, taken as a whole, reports: TCRB CDR3s were moderately but significantly shorter in Type 1 diabetes patients in all four CD4+ subsets.

The specimen sequenced was naive CD4+ T cells from blood. The receptor was derived from a man younger than 35 with type 1 diabetes. The chain uses TRBV29-1 and TRBJ2-3; 8 positions match TRBD1. This CDR3 is CSVGGGTGHSTDTQYF. In DNA form, the CDR3 reads TGCAGCGTTGGGGGCGGGACAGGACATAGCACAGATACGCAGTATTTT.